This TCR beta chain emerged from a study of CD8+ T cells in alopecia areata. At the level of the study: By percentage of affected scalp area, the severity of treated patients was scored. The study, taken as a whole, reports: Scalp data also include sequences from resident alphabeta T cells of normal skin. Tofacitinib significantly decreased scalp clonality and expanded CD8+ clones among top 100.

Treatment: oral pan-JAK inhibitor, 5-10 mg twice daily. V dropped 5 bases and J dropped 2; count of bases not matched to a gene: 4. The CDR3 consists of 14 residues. Germline CDR1 reads SGHRS; CDR2 reads YFSETQ. As regards this clone: The target antigen is unknown.

Reverse transcribed after extraction, RNA yielded cDNA as the sequencing template. TCRdb keeps only in-frame clones here, not all; method: immunoSEQ multiplex PCR. The sample has just over 150,000 clones, about two thirds seen once. Source: CD4+ T cells sorted from blood, taken at week 4, from a patient treated with tofacitinib. The V and J genes are TRBV5-1 and TRBJ1-3; 7 nucleotides agree with TRBD1. The receptor's source is a human donor with alopecia areata. CDR3 in DNA: TGCGCCAGCAGACCAACAGGGGCTGGAAACACCATATATTTT. Protein: CASRPTGAGNTIYF.